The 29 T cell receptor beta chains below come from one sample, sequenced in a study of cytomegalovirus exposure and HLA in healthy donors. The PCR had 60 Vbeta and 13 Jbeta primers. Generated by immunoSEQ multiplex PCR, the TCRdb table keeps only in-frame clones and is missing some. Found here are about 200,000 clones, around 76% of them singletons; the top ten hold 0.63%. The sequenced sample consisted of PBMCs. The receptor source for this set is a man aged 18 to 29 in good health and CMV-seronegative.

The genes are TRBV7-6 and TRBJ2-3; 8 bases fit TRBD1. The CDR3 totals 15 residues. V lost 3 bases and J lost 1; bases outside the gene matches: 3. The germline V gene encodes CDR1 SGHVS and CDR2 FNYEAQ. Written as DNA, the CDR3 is TGTGCCAGCAGCTTTGGACAGGGCGGCACAGATACGCAGTATTTT. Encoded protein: CASSFGQGGTDTQYF.

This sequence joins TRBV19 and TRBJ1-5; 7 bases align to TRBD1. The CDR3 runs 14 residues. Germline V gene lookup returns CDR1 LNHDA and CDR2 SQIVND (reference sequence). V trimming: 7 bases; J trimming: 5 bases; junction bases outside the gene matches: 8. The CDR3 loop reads CASNHRGSYQPQHF. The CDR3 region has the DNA TGTGCCAGTAATCACAGGGGATCTTATCAGCCCCAGCATTTT.

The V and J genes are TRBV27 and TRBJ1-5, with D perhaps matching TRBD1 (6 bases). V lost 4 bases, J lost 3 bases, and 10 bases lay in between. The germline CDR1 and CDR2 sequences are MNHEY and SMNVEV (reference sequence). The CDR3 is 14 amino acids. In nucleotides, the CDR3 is TGTGCCAGCAGTTACACAGGGAACAATCAGCCCCAGCATTTT. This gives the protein CASSYTGNNQPQHF.

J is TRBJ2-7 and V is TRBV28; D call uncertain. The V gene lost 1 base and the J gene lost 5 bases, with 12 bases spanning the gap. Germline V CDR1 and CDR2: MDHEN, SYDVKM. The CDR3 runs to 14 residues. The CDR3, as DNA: TGTGCCAGCAGTTTATCTTCAGGCAAGGACGAGCAGTACTTC. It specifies CASSLSSGKDEQYF.

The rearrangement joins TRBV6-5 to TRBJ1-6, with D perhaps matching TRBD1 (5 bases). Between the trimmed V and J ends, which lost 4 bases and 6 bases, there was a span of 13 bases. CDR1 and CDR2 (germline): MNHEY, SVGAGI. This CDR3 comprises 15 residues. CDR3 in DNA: TGTGCCAGCAGTTCTCAGGGATCCGGTAATTCACCCCTCCACTTT. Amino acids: CASSSQGSGNSPLHF.

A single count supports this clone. CDR3 loop: CASSYPRDRNEKLFF. DNA for the CDR3: TGTGCCAGCAGTTACCCCCGGGACAGGAATGAAAAACTGTTTTTT. The chain has TRBV27 and TRBJ1-4; 8 bases match TRBD1. The CDR3 covers 15 residues. Germline V gene sequence: CDR1 MNHEY, CDR2 SMNVEV (reference sequence). V was pared by 4 bases and J by 5 bases, with 6 bases of the junction left unmatched.

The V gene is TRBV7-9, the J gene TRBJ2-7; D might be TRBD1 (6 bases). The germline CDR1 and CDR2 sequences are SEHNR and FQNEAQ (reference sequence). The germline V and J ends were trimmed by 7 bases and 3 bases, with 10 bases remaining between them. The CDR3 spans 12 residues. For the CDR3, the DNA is TGTGCCAGCAACAGACAGGACTACGAGCAGTACTTC. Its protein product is CASNRQDYEQYF.

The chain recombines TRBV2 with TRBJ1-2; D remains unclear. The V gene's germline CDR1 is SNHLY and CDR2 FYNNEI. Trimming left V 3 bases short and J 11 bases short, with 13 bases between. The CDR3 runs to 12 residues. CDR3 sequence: CASSDPTHRYTF. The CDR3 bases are TGTGCCAGCAGTGACCCCACCCATCGGTACACCTTC.

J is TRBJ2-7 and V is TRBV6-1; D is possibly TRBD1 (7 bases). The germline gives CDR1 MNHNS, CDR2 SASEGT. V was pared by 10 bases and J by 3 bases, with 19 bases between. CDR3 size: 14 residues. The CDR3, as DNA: TGTGCCACCGAAAGGGCCAGGGGGGTCTACGAGCAGTACTTC. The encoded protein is CATERARGVYEQYF.

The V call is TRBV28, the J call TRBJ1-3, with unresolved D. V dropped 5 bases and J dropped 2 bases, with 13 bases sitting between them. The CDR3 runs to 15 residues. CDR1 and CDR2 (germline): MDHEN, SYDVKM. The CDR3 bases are TGTGCCAGCAGTACGGAGGCTGGGGCTGGAAACACCATATATTTT. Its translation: CASSTEAGAGNTIYF.

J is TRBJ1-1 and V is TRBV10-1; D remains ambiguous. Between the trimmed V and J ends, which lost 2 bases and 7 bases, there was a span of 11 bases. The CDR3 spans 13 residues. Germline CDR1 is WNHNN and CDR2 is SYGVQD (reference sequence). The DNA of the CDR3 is TGCGCCAGCAGTGAGCCGGGATACGGTGAAGCTTTCTTT. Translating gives CASSEPGYGEAFF.

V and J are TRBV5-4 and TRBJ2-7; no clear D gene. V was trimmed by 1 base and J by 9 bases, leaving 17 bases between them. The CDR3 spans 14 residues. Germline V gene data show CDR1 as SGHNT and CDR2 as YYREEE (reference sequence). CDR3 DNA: TGTGCCAGCAGCTTGTTCGGAGCCGCTGAGGTGCAGTACTTC. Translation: CASSLFGAAEVQYF.

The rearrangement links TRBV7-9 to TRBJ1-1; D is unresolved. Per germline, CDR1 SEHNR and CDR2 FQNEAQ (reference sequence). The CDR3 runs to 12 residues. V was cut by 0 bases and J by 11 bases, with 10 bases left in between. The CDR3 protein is CASSLALGEAFF. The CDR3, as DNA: TGTGCCAGCAGCTTAGCGCTCGGTGAGGCTTTCTTT.

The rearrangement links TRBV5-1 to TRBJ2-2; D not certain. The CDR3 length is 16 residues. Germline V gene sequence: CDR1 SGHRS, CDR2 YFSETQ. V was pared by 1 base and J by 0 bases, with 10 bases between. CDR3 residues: CASSLFASANTGELFF. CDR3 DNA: TGCGCCAGCAGCTTGTTCGCCTCGGCGAACACCGGGGAGCTGTTTTTT.

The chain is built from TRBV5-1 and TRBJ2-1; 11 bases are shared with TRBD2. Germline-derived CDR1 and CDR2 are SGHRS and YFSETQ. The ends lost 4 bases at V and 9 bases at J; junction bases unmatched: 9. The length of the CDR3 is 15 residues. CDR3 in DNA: TGCGCCAGCAGCCGGGGACTAGCGGAGGCCGGTGAGCAGTTCTTC. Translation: CASSRGLAEAGEQFF.

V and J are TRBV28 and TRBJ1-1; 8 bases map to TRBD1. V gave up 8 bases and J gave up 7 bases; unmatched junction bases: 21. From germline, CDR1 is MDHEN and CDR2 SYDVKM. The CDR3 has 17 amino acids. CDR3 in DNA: TGTGCCAGCTCCTTTGGCACCCGGACAGGGCATAGGGTTGAAGCTTTCTTT. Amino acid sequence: CASSFGTRTGHRVEAFF.

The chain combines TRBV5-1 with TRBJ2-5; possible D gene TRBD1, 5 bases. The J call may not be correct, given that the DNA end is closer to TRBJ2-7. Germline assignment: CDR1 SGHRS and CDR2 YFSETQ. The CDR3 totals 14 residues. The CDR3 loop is CASRLHRQTYEQYF. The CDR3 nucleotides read TGCGCCAGCAGGCTTCATCGACAGACCTACGAGCAGTACTTC.

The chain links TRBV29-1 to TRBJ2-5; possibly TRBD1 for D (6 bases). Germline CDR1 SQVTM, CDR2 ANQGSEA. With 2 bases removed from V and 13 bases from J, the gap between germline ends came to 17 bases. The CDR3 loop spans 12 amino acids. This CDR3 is CSVESTQTGLYF. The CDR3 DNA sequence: TGCAGCGTTGAATCTACGCAGACAGGCCTGTACTTC. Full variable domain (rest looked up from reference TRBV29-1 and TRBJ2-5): SAVISQKPSRDICQRGTSLTIQCQVDSQVTMMFWYRQQPGQSLTLIATANQGSEATYESGFVIDKFPISRPNLTFSTLTVSNMSPEDSSIYLCSVESTQTGLYFGPGTRLLVL.

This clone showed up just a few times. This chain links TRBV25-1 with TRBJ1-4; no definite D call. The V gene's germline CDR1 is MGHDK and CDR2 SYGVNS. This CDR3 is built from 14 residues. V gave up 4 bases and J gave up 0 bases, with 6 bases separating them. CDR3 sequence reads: CASSVHPTNEKLFF. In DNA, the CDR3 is TGTGCCAGCAGTGTACATCCAACTAATGAAAAACTGTTTTTT.

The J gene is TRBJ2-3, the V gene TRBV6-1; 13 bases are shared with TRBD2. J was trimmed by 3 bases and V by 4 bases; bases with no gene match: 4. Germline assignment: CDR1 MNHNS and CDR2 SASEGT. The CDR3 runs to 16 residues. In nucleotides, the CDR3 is TGTGCCAGCAGTGTAAGACTAGCGGGAGGTACAGATACGCAGTATTTT. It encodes CASSVRLAGGTDTQYF.

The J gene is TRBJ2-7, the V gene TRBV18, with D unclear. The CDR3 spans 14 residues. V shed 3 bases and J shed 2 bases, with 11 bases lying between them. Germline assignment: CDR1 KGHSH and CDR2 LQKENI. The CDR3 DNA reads TGTGCCAGCTCACCGGATGAAGAGGCCTACGAGCAGTACTTC. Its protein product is CASSPDEEAYEQYF. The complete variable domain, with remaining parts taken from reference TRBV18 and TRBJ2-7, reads NAGVMQNPRHLVRRRGQEARLRCSPMKGHSHVYWYRQLPEEGLKFMVYLQKENIIDESGMPKERFSAEFPKEGPSILRIQQVVRGDSAAYFCASSPDEEAYEQYFGPGTRLTVT.

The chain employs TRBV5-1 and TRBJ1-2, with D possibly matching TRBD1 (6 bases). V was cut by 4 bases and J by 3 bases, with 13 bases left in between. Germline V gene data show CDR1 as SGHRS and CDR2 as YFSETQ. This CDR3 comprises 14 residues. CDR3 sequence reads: CASSAQGLDYGYTF. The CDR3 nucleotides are TGCGCCAGCAGCGCACAGGGACTAGACTATGGCTACACCTTC.

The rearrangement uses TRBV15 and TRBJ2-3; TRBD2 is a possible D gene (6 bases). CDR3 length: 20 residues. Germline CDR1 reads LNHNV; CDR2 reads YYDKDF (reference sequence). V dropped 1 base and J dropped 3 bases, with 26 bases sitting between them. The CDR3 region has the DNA TGTGCCACCAGCAGAGCTTATTCGTCTGCTGCGGGACTCTCTACAGATACGCAGTATTTT. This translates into CATSRAYSSAAGLSTDTQYF.

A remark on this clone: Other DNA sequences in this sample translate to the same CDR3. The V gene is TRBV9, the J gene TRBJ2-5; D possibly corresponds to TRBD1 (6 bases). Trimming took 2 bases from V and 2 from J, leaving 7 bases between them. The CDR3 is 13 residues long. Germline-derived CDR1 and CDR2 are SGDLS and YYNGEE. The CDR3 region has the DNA TGTGCCAGCAGCGTGGACAGACAAGAGACCCAGTACTTC. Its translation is CASSVDRQETQYF.

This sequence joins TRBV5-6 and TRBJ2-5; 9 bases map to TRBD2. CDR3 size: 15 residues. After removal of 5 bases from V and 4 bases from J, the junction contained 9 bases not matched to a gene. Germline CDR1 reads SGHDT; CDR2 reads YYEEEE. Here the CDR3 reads CASSGTEAGGETQYF. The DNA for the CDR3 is TGTGCCAGCAGTGGGACCGAAGCGGGAGGAGAGACCCAGTACTTC.

The CDR3 region is CASSFASRGPQETQYF. CDR3 sequence (DNA): TGTGCCAGCAGCTTTGCCTCCAGGGGCCCTCAAGAGACCCAGTACTTC. The V and J genes are TRBV5-4 and TRBJ2-5; weak D call: TRBD1 (6 bases). V gave up 2 bases and J gave up 2 bases, with 16 bases separating them. This CDR3 is built from 16 residues. In germline, CDR1 is SGHNT, CDR2 YYREEE (reference sequence).

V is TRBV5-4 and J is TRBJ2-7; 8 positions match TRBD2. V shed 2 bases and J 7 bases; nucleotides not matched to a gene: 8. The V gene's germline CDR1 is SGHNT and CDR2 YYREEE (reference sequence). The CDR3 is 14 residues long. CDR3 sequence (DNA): TGTGCCAGCAGCTTAGAAGCGGGAGCAGGTGAGCAGTACTTC. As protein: CASSLEAGAGEQYF.

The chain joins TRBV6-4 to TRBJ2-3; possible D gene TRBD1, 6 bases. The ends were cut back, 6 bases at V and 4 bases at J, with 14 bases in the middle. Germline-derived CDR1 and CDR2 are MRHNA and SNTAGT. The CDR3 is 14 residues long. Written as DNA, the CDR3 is TGTGCCAGCAGCCAACAGGGAGAGGCAGATACGCAGTATTTT. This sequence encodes CASSQQGEADTQYF.

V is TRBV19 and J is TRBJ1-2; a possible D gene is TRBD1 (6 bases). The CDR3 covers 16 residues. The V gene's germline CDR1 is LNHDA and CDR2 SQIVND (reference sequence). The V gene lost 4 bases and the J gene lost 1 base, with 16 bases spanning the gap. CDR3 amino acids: CASSNPDRLHNYGYTF. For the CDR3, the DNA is TGTGCCAGTAGTAACCCGGACAGACTACATAACTATGGCTACACCTTC.